The rows below give T cell receptor beta chains drawn from one sample of a study of cytomegalovirus exposure and HLA in healthy donors. Only in-frame clones appear in the TCRdb table, and some are missing; sequencing was by immunoSEQ multiplex PCR. The sample records approximately 190,000 clones, over 80% being singletons. The sample consisted of PBMCs. These receptors were taken from a man younger than 45 in good health and CMV-seronegative. CDR3s include the opening cysteine and the closing phenylalanine or tryptophan. The D gene is left open where the match is weak. Clone size, where shown, is once, few, many, or a class for clones that have expanded.

d_call,v_call,clone_size,j_call,cdr3_aa,cdr3_nt
-,TRBV6-5,-,TRBJ2-3,CASSYSTRVNTDTQYF,TGTGCCAGCAGTTACTCTACCAGGGTGAACACAGATACGCAGTATTTT
TRBD2,TRBV10-3,-,TRBJ2-7,CAISPTSGGSYEQYF,TGTGCCATCAGTCCCACTAGCGGGGGTTCCTACGAGCAGTACTTC
-,TRBV30,-,TRBJ2-6,CAWKRLSGATSGANVLTF,TGTGCCTGGAAAAGGTTGTCAGGGGCGACCTCTGGGGCCAACGTCCTGACTTTC
-,TRBV5-4,few,TRBJ2-1,CASSQRTDNEQFF,TGTGCCAGCAGCCAACGAACAGACAATGAGCAGTTCTTC
-,TRBV6-5,-,TRBJ1-3,CASSLTASSGNTIYF,TGTGCCAGCAGTCTGACAGCTTCCTCTGGAAACACCATATATTTT
TRBD2,TRBV28,-,TRBJ2-7,CASSLLAGGPYEQYF,TGTGCCAGCAGTTTGTTAGCGGGAGGGCCCTACGAGCAGTACTTC
-,TRBV7-2,once,TRBJ2-3,CASSPPHGRGTDTQYF,TGTGCCAGCAGCCCCCCCCACGGGAGAGGGACAGATACGCAGTATTTT
-,TRBV11-2,once,TRBJ2-7,CASTGMGATSYEQYF,TGTGCCAGCACAGGGATGGGGGCTACCTCCTACGAGCAGTACTTC
TRBD1,TRBV5-1,-,TRBJ2-7,CASSSSGTGFVEQYF,TGCGCCAGCAGCTCATCCGGGACAGGATTCGTCGAGCAGTACTTC
TRBD2,TRBV29-1,-,TRBJ2-4,CSGGGVKGSQYF,TGCAGCGGGGGAGGGGTTAAGGGCAGTCAGTACTTC
-,TRBV29-1,-,TRBJ1-3,CSVEAAADTIYF,TGCAGCGTTGAAGCGGCGGCGGACACCATATATTTT
-,TRBV28,-,TRBJ2-7,CASRRTGQINEQYF,TGTGCCAGCAGGCGAACAGGGCAGATCAACGAGCAGTACTTC
-,TRBV6-5,few,TRBJ1-5,CASSYSRDSNQPQHF,TGTGCCAGCAGTTACTCGAGGGATAGCAATCAGCCCCAGCATTTT
TRBD1,TRBV25-1,-,TRBJ2-2,CASSRPHRGRSGELFF,TGTGCCAGCAGTCGACCCCACAGGGGGCGCAGCGGGGAGCTGTTTTTT
TRBD1,TRBV5-6,-,TRBJ2-5,CASSATGQGQETQYF,TGTGCCAGCAGCGCAACAGGACAGGGTCAAGAGACCCAGTACTTC